A single sample is the source of the 13 T cell receptor beta chains below, sequenced in a study of T cells expressing NK-cell markers. From its re-call of the 5' RACE reads, TCRdb lists each CDR3 protein once, without DNA. This repertoire includes about 160,000 distinct CDR3 sequences. The sequencing input was blood T cells: a sorted CD56 or NKG2C T cell subset, CD4+ or CD8+ T cells, or bulk PBMC T cells (not recorded which). These receptors all come from a man aged 18-70 years in good health.

The chain combines TRBV20-1 with TRBJ2-5; absent DNA, TCRdb's TRBD2 call cannot be checked. Per germline, CDR1 DFQATT and CDR2 SNEGSKA (reference sequence). The CDR3 spans 19 residues. This CDR3 is CSARDLAGEDPHTIETQYF.

The rearrangement joins TRBV3-1 to TRBJ1-5; TCRdb returns TRBD1, unconfirmable since there is no DNA. Germline V gene data show CDR1 as LGHDT and CDR2 as YNNKEL (reference sequence). The CDR3 has 15 residues. CDR3 sequence: CASSQGSAKNQPQHF.

The J gene is TRBJ2-3, the V gene TRBV25-1; TCRdb reports TRBD2, a call that lacks DNA to check it against. Germline CDR1 and CDR2: MGHDK and SYGVNS. The CDR3 is 16 residues long. CDR3 sequence: CASSELRASGADTQYF.

The V gene is TRBV2, the J gene TRBJ2-7. Germline CDR1 SNHLY, CDR2 FYNNEI. This CDR3 region has 11 residues. CDR3 amino acids: CASRLTYEQYF.

The rearrangement uses TRBV20-1 and TRBJ2-7; absent DNA, TCRdb's TRBD1 call cannot be checked. This CDR3 has 14 residues. Germline V gives CDR1 DFQATT, CDR2 SNEGSKA (reference sequence). The CDR3 spells CSALGIQGNYEQYF.

The chain joins TRBV27 to TRBJ2-1; TCRdb lists TRBD1, though no DNA is available to test this call. This CDR3 is built from 15 residues. CDR1 is MNHEY and CDR2 is SMNVEV in the germline V gene (reference sequence). This CDR3 is CASSPGTGGFNEQFF.

V is TRBV6-1 and J is TRBJ2-1. The CDR3 loop spans 15 amino acids. Germline CDR1 is MNHNS and CDR2 is SASEGT. Here the CDR3 reads CASSDHRGSYNEQFF.

J is TRBJ1-5 and V is TRBV20-1; TCRdb's D call, TRBD1, is unchecked because there is no DNA. The CDR3 covers 15 residues. The germline V gene has CDR1 DFQATT and CDR2 SNEGSKA (reference sequence). CDR3 in amino acids: CSAWTGDYSNQPQHF.

The chain links TRBV11-2 to TRBJ2-1; checking the TCRdb D call of TRBD2 is not possible without DNA. Germline-derived CDR1 and CDR2 are SGHAT and FQNNGV. The CDR3 sequence is 16 residues long. CDR3 amino acids: CASSLGLAGVYNEQFF.

The CDR3 protein is CASSFPAGRETQYF. J is TRBJ2-5 and V is TRBV7-9; lacking DNA, the TRBD1 call made by TCRdb goes unchecked. The V gene's germline CDR1 is SEHNR and CDR2 FQNEAQ (reference sequence). The CDR3 loop spans 14 amino acids.

The chain links TRBV12-3 or TRBV12-4 to TRBJ1-1; the D call from TCRdb, TRBD1, cannot be confirmed without DNA. This CDR3 has 15 amino acids. The CDR3: CASSFSLRGATEAFF.

The chain has TRBV28 and TRBJ2-5; the D gene TCRdb calls, TRBD1, cannot be checked with no DNA. This CDR3 has 14 residues. Germline CDR1 is MDHEN and CDR2 is SYDVKM. CDR3 residues: CASSFDREAETQYF.

The chain joins TRBV3-1 to TRBJ2-3; TCRdb's D call, TRBD2, is unchecked because there is no DNA. The germline V gene has CDR1 LGHDT and CDR2 YNNKEL (reference sequence). This CDR3 has 18 residues. The chain's CDR3 is CASSQGEVSGGNTDTQYF.